This T cell receptor (beta chain) was obtained from a study of blood T cell repertoires in COVID-19 (dated by TCRdb to 2018 to 2021). Background on the whole study: The collaborator samples originated in the United States, Italy and Spain and spanned the acute and convalescent phases of COVID-19. The material from the prospective study consisted of cDNA or gDNA derived from T cells, B-cell-depleted T cells, or PBMCs. The dataset comprised deeply sampled blood TCRbeta repertoires from subjects exposed to, actively infected with, or recovered from COVID-19. The repertoires were released in a freely available public database meant as a resource for research on the immune response to SARS-CoV-2. Samples were obtained from the ongoing ImmuneRACE study (first 160 participants) and from over 1,000 subjects provided by 6 global collaborators. Sample metadata almost always included a de-identified subject ID, COVID-19 status, age in years and sex. Where HLA class I and class II types were available, the types were taken from metadata supplied by the sample provider, not from assay-based typing. Beyond this particular receptor, the publication reports: The quantity of clinical and demographic metadata differed by source and by participant and was supplied without curation.

The CDR3 covers 10 residues, taking in both the cysteine and the valine. This entry keeps only the CDR3 DNA: 30 bases, framed from base 1. Relative to germline, V is 9 bases shorter and J is 4 bases shorter, with 7 bases between their ends. Enrolling through a virtual design, the prospective study's participants ranged in age from about 18 to 89 years and lived across around 25 United States geographic areas. In the prospective study, cohorts were assigned on the basis of participant-reported clinical history obtained from a screening survey and a study questionnaire. Mobile phlebotomists in the prospective study collected whole blood, serum and a nasopharyngeal or oropharyngeal swab from every participant. Over a roughly 2-month period, participants in the prospective study had the option of providing additional blood draws and questionnaires. Before DNA extraction, blood samples from the prospective study were shipped at room temperature or frozen.

TCRbeta CDR3 regions were amplified from genomic DNA by means of the immunoSEQ Assay, a bias-controlled multiplex PCR. From the authors' description of their analysis: The number of nucleated cells in each sample was estimated from the amplification of reference gene primers within the assay. To quantify the absolute abundance of each unique TCRbeta CDR3 rearrangement, sequence reads were collapsed and filtered. For each sample, productive Simpson clonality was calculated as the square root of Simpson's diversity index over productive rearrangements. The source is immuneACCESS, and TCRdb retained only in-frame sequences with V and J called. Part of the clones is not carried over; for the studies checked, unresolved V genes explain less than half of this, and the remainder is unexplained. V and J calls and clone size follow that table, whereas D and trimming were derived from the DNA. For this sample there are roughly 250,000 clones; around 88% appear just once. About 1.2% of the sample lies in the top ten.

This clone has a single count. It has no known antigen specificity. Per-base quality was not reported, and no clone a single base away is much larger than it. This TCR was recovered from a woman aged 35 to 49 with acute COVID-19. Recombination connected TRBV23-1 to TRBJ2-7; TRBD1 is perhaps the D gene, given 5 matching bases. TRBV23-1 is an ORF, with its function uncertain. Sequencing was performed on PBMCs or T cells enriched from blood (not recorded which). The bases read TGCGCCAGAAGGGGTTACGAGCAGTACGTC. Its protein reads: CARRGYEQYV.